A selection of T cell receptor beta chains follows, all from one sample in a study of shared clonotypes between healthy human individuals. Using immunoSEQ multiplex PCR, the repertoire was profiled, and TCRdb retains in-frame clones only, with some absent. The repertoire holds about 980,000 clones, with 70% to 85% as singletons. The sample taken for sequencing was memory CD4+ T cells sorted from blood. These receptors were obtained from a man younger than 30 in good health. Both conserved end residues are part of each CDR3. The D gene is left open where the match is weak. Clone size is stated in some rows and not others, as once, few, many or a class when expanded.

TRBV6-1	.	11	few	TRBJ1-2	CASSEGRVGTF	TGTGCCAGCAGTGAGGGCAGGGTGGGGACCTTC
TRBV6-5	TRBD1	15	.	TRBJ1-2	CASRQGQGSNYGYTF	TGTGCCAGCAGACAAGGACAGGGCTCAAACTATGGCTACACCTTC
TRBV18	TRBD2	15	.	TRBJ2-3	CASSPPGTKSDTQYF	TGTGCCAGCTCACCACCCGGGACTAAATCAGATACGCAGTATTTT
TRBV5-1	.	12	many	TRBJ2-5	CASSLEVGTQYF	TGCGCCAGCAGCTTGGAGGTTGGGACCCAGTACTTC
TRBV6-1	.	14	.	TRBJ1-5	CASSERGGAQPQHF	TGTGCCAGCAGTGAAAGGGGGGGCGCTCAGCCCCAGCATTTT
TRBV5-4	TRBD2	15	.	TRBJ2-1	CASSPTGGKYNEQFF	TGTGCCAGCAGCCCAACGGGGGGAAAGTACAATGAGCAGTTCTTC
TRBV6-5	TRBD2	14	.	TRBJ2-3	CASSLNGGTDTQYF	TGTGCCAGCAGTTTAAACGGGGGGACAGATACGCAGTATTTT
TRBV28	TRBD2	15	.	TRBJ2-1	CASSLWAGGFDEQFF	TGTGCCAGCAGTTTATGGGCGGGGGGGTTCGATGAGCAGTTCTTC
TRBV30	.	13	.	TRBJ1-5	CAWSQALNQPQHF	TGTGCCTGGAGCCAGGCCCTCAATCAGCCCCAGCATTTT
TRBV7-2	.	11	.	TRBJ1-2	CASSLVRGYTF	TGTGCCAGCAGCTTAGTAAGGGGCTACACCTTC
TRBV12-5	.	16	.	TRBJ2-2	CASGSTRPSYIGELFF	TGTGCTAGTGGTTCGACTCGACCCTCTTACATCGGGGAGCTGTTTTTT
TRBV5-8	.	15	.	TRBJ1-6	CASGPGLSSNSPLHF	TGTGCCAGCGGGCCGGGACTTAGCTCAAATTCACCCCTCCACTTT
TRBV11-3	.	15	.	TRBJ2-3	CASSDRTSSTDTQYF	TGTGCCAGCAGCGATCGGACCTCTAGCACAGATACGCAGTATTTT
TRBV14	.	15	few	TRBJ1-4	CASSGIELGGEKLFF	TGTGCCAGCAGCGGAATCGAGTTAGGGGGTGAAAAACTGTTTTTT
TRBV27	.	14	.	TRBJ2-7	CASSLVGGGYEQYF	TGTGCCAGCAGTTTGGTGGGAGGGGGCTACGAGCAGTACTTC
TRBV6-5	.	15	.	TRBJ2-4	CASSYSDSSKNIQYF	TGTGCCAGCAGTTACTCGGACAGCTCCAAAAACATTCAGTACTTC
TRBV7-6	.	13	.	TRBJ1-5	CASSLSEFQPQHF	TGTGCCAGCAGCTTGTCAGAGTTTCAGCCCCAGCATTTT
TRBV5-1	.	15	.	TRBJ2-3	CASSLLGVFSDTQYF	TGCGCCAGCAGCCTGTTGGGGGTCTTCTCAGATACGCAGTATTTT
TRBV30	.	15	.	TRBJ1-4	CAWSRNRVRNEKLFF	TGTGCCTGGAGCAGAAACAGGGTCCGCAATGAAAAACTGTTTTTT
TRBV10-3	.	13	.	TRBJ2-1	CAISSGGYNEQFF	TGTGCCATCAGCTCCGGGGGCTACAATGAGCAGTTCTTC
TRBV28	.	12	.	TRBJ1-5	CASGDSNQPQHF	TGTGCCAGCGGAGATAGCAATCAGCCCCAGCATTTT
TRBV7-2	.	15	.	TRBJ2-7	CASTPTGQIIYEQYF	TGTGCCAGCACGCCCACCGGCCAGATTATTTACGAGCAGTACTTC
TRBV11-3	.	14	few	TRBJ2-2	CASSLAGLTGELFF	TGTGCCAGCAGCTTAGCAGGCCTCACCGGGGAGCTGTTTTTT
TRBV30	.	14	.	TRBJ1-2	CAWSVGRGITSYTF	TGTGCCTGGAGTGTTGGTCGGGGGATCACGAGCTACACCTTC
TRBV4-2	.	16	few	TRBJ2-3	CASSQVGGGSTDTQYF	TGTGCCAGCAGCCAAGTAGGGGGGGGTAGCACAGATACGCAGTATTTT
TRBV19	.	15	.	TRBJ2-2	CASSRRSSNTGELFF	TGTGCCAGTAGTAGGAGGTCCTCGAACACCGGGGAGCTGTTTTTT
TRBV14	TRBD2	13	.	TRBJ2-7	CASSPSGNYEQYF	TGTGCCAGCAGCCCTAGCGGGAATTACGAGCAGTACTTC
TRBV7-2	TRBD2	14	.	TRBJ2-7	CASSTGTSVYEQYF	TGTGCCAGCAGCACCGGGACTAGCGTATACGAGCAGTACTTC
TRBV4-3	.	20	few	TRBJ2-5	CASSQDYRVGYGGQQETQYF	TGCGCCAGCAGCCAAGATTATAGAGTGGGGTACGGGGGGCAACAAGAGACCCAGTACTTC
TRBV5-1	TRBD1	15	.	TRBJ2-2	CASSPGTGVTGELFF	TGCGCCAGCAGCCCGGGGACAGGGGTCACCGGGGAGCTGTTTTTT
TRBV30	TRBD2	16	.	TRBJ2-1	CAWSLRAGVAHNEQFF	TGTGCCTGGAGCCTGCGCGCGGGAGTGGCCCACAATGAGCAGTTCTTC
TRBV29-1	.	12	few	TRBJ1-5	CSVGISGQPQHF	TGCAGCGTTGGTATCTCCGGTCAGCCCCAGCATTTT
TRBV7-2	TRBD1	16	few	TRBJ1-1	CASSPRDSRMNTEAFF	TGTGCCAGCAGCCCCCGGGACAGCAGAATGAACACTGAAGCTTTCTTT